This T cell receptor (beta chain) was sequenced for a study of blood T cell repertoires in COVID-19. About the study: There were acute and convalescent COVID-19 samples, and they came from the United States, Italy and Spain. Sources were T cells, B-cell-depleted T cells, or PBMCs; the material itself was cDNA or gDNA.

Study processing details: Quantification of nucleated cells was approximated via reference gene primer amplification. The table came from immunoSEQ multiplex PCR; TCRdb's copy has only in-frame clones and leaves some out. V, J and clone size reflect that table, while D and trimming were determined from the DNA. Of some 500,000 clones listed, roughly 91% were seen once; the top ten hold less than 9.5%. Sequenced input: peripheral blood. The receptor was derived from a woman aged 45-60 years with COVID-19, enrolled during active disease.

Here the CDR3 DNA reads TGTGCCAGCAGGGCGGGGGAAGTCTATAATTCACCCCTCCACTTT. This gives the protein CASRAGEVYNSPLHF. This chain joins TRBV6-5 and TRBJ1-6; D possibly corresponds to TRBD1 (5 bases). V lost 6 bases to trimming and J lost 3 bases, with 12 bases between them. The CDR3 is 15 amino acids. Germline lookup yields CDR1 MNHEY and CDR2 SVGAGI.